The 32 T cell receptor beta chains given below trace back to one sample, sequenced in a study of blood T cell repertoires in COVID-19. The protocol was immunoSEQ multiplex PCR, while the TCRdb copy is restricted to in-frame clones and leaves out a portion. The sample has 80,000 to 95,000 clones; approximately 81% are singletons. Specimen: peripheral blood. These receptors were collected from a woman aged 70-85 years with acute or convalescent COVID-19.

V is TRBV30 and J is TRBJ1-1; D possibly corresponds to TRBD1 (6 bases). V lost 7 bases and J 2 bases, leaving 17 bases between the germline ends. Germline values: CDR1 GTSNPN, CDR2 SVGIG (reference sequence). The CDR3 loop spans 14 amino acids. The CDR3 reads CASGRRGGNTEAFF. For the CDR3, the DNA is TGTGCCTCGGGGCGGAGGGGGGGAAACACTGAAGCTTTCTTT.

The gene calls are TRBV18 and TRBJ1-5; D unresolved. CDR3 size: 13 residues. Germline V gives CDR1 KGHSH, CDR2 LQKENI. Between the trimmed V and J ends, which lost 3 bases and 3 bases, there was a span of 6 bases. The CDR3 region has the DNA TGTGCCAGCTCACCTGCTACCAATCAGCCCCAGCATTTT. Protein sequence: CASSPATNQPQHF.

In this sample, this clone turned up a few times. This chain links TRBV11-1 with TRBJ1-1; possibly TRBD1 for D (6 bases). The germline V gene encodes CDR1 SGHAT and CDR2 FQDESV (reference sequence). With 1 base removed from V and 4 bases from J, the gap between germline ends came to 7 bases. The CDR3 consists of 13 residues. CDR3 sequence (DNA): TGTGCCAGCAGCTTAGACAGGGTCACTGAAGCTTTCTTT. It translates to CASSLDRVTEAFF.

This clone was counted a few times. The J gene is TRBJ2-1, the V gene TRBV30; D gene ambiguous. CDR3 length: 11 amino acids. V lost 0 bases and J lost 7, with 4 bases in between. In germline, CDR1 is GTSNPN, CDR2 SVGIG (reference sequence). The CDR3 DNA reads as TGTGCCTGGAGTGTAGCGAATGAGCAGTTCTTC. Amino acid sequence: CAWSVANEQFF.

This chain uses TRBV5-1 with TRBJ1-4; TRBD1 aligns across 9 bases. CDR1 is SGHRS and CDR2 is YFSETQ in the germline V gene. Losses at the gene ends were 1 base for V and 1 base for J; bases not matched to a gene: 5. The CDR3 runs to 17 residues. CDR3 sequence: CASSLTGGMGTNEKLFF. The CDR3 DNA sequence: TGCGCCAGCAGCTTGACAGGGGGCATGGGAACTAATGAAAAACTGTTTTTT.

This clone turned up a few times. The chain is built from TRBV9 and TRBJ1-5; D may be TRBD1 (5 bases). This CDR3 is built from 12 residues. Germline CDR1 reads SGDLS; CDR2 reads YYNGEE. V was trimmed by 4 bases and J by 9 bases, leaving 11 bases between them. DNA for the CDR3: TGTGCCAGCAGCTCCCAGGGCGGGCCCCAGCATTTT. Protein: CASSSQGGPQHF. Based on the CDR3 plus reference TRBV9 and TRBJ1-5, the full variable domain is DSGVTQTPKHLITATGQRVTLRCSPRSGDLSVYWYQQSLDQGLQFLIQYYNGEERAKGNILERFSAQQFPDLHSELNLSSLELGDSALYFCASSSQGGPQHFGDGTRLSIL.

CDR3 DNA: TGTGCCTGGAGTCTGGGAGCCAGGAGGAATCAGCCCCAGCATTTT. Protein sequence: CAWSLGARRNQPQHF. The rearrangement links TRBV30 to TRBJ1-5; no clear D. Germline V gene lookup returns CDR1 GTSNPN and CDR2 SVGIG (reference sequence). This CDR3 spans 15 amino acids. V lost 2 bases and J 4 bases, leaving 15 bases between the germline ends.

CDR3 sequence reads: CASSRLDRTRTEAFF. CDR3 nucleotide sequence: TGTGCCAGCAGCCGCCTTGACAGGACAAGGACTGAAGCTTTCTTT. J is TRBJ1-1 and V is TRBV6-6; D might be TRBD1 (6 bases). The V gene's germline CDR1 is MNHNY and CDR2 SVGAGI (reference sequence). Trimming took 6 bases from V and 5 from J, leaving 19 bases between them. This CDR3 contains 15 residues.

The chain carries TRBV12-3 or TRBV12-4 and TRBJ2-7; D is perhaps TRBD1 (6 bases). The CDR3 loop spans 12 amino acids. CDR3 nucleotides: TGTGACGGAAAGGGACATTCCTACGAGCAGTACGTC. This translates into CDGKGHSYEQYV.

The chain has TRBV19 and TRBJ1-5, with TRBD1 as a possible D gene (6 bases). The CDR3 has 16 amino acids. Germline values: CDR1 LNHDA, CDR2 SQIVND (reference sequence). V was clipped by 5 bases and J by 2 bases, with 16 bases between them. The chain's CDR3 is CASSVLGQFRNQPQHF. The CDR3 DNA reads TGTGCCAGTAGTGTCTTAGGACAGTTTCGCAATCAGCCCCAGCATTTT.

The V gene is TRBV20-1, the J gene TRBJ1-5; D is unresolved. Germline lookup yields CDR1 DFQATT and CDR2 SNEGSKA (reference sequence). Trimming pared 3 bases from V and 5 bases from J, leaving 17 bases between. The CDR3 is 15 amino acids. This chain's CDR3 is CSASVPAWADQPQHF. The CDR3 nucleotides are TGCAGTGCTAGTGTCCCCGCATGGGCTGATCAGCCCCAGCATTTT.

DNA of the CDR3: TGCAGCGTACAGAGCTCTGGGGCCAACGTCCTGACTTTC. Amino acid sequence: CSVQSSGANVLTF. This chain uses TRBV29-1 with TRBJ2-6, with D uncertain. The CDR3 spans 13 residues. CDR1 and CDR2 (germline): SQVTM, ANQGSEA. V dropped 6 bases and J dropped 0 bases, with 6 bases sitting between them.

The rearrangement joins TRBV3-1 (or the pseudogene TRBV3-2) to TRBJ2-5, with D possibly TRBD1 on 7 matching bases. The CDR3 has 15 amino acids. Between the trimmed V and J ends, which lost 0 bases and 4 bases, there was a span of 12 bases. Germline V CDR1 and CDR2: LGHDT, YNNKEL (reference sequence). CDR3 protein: CASSQDRGAPETQYF. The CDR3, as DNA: TGTGCCAGCAGCCAAGACAGGGGGGCCCCAGAGACCCAGTACTTC.

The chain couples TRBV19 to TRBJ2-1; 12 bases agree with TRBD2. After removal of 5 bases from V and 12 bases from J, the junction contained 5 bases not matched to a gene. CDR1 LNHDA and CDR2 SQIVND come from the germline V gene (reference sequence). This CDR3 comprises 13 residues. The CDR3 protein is CASSLAGGRTQFF. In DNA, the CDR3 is TGTGCCAGTAGTCTAGCGGGGGGGCGGACGCAGTTCTTC.

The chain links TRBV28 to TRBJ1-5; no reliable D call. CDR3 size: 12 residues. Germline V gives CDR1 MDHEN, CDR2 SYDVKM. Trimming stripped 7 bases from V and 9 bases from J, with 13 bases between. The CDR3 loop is CASTAARGPQHF. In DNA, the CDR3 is TGTGCCAGCACCGCCGCCCGAGGGCCCCAGCATTTT. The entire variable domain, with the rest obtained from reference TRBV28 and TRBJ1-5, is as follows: DVKVTQSSRYLVKRTGEKVFLECVQDMDHENMFWYRQDPGLGLRLIYFSYDVKMKEKGDIPEGYSVSREKKERFSLILESASTNQTSMYLCASTAARGPQHFGDGTRLSIL.

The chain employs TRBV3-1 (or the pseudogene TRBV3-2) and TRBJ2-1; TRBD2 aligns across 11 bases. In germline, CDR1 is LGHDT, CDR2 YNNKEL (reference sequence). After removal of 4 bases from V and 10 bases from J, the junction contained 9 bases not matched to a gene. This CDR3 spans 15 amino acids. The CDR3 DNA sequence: TGTGCCAGCAGCCCCCCGGGACTAGCGGTCCAGGAGCAGTTCTTC. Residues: CASSPPGLAVQEQFF.

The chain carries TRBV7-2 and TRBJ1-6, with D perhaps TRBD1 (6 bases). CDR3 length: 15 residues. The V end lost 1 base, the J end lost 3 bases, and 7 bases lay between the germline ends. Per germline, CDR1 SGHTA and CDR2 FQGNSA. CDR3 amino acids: CASSLGQVYNSPLHF. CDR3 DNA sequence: TGTGCCAGCAGCTTAGGACAGGTCTATAATTCACCCCTCCACTTT.

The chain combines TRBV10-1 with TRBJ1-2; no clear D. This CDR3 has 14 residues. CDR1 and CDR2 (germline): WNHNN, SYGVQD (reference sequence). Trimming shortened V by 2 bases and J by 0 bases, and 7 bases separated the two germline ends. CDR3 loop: CASSENPANYGYTF. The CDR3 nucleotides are TGCGCCAGCAGTGAGAATCCCGCTAACTATGGCTACACCTTC.

The CDR3 region is CASSQGARSETQYF. As DNA, the CDR3 is TGTGCCAGCAGCCAAGGAGCTAGATCGGAGACCCAGTACTTC. This chain links TRBV14 with TRBJ2-5; no firm D call. The ends were cut back, 1 base at V and 5 bases at J, with 11 bases in the middle. The CDR3 spans 14 residues. Germline V lookup: CDR1 SGHDN, CDR2 FVKESK.

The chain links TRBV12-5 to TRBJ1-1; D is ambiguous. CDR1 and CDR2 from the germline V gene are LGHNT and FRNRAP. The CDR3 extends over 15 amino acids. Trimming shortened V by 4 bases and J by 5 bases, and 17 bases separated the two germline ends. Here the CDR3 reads CASGSASGRRTEAFF. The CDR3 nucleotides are TGTGCTAGTGGTTCGGCCTCCGGGAGGAGGACTGAAGCTTTCTTT.

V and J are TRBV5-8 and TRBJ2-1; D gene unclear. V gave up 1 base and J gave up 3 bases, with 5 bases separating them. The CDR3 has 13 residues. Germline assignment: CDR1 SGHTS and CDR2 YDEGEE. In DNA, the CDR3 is TGTGCCAGCAGCTTGTCGGTCTACAATGAGCAGTTCTTC. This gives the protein CASSLSVYNEQFF.

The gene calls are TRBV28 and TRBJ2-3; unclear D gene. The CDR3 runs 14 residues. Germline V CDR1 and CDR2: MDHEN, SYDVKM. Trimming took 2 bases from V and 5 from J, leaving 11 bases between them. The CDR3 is CASSLGQRGDTQYF. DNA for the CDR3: TGTGCCAGCAGTTTAGGTCAGAGAGGAGATACGCAGTATTTT. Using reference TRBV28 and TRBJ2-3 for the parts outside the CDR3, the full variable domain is DVKVTQSSRYLVKRTGEKVFLECVQDMDHENMFWYRQDPGLGLRLIYFSYDVKMKEKGDIPEGYSVSREKKERFSLILESASTNQTSMYLCASSLGQRGDTQYFGPGTRLTVL.

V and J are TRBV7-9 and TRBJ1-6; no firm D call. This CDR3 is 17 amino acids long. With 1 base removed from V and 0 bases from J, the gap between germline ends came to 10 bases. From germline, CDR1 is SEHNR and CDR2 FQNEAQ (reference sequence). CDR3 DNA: TGTGCCAGCAGCTTAGGAACACCTAGCTCCTATAATTCACCCCTCCACTTT. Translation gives CASSLGTPSSYNSPLHF.

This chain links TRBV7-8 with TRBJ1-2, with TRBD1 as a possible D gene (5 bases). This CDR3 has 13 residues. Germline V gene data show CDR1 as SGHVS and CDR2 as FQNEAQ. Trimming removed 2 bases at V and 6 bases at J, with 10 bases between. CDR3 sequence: CASSLPTVDGYTF. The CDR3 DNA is TGTGCCAGCAGCTTACCGACAGTAGATGGCTACACCTTC.

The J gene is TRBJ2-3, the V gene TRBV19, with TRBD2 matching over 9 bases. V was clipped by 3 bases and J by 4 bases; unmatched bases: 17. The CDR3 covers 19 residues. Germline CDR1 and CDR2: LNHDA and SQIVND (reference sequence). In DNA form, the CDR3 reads TGTGCCAGTAGTATCGCAGGGGTTAGCGGGGGCCCGTTGTCAGATACGCAGTATTTT. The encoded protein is CASSIAGVSGGPLSDTQYF.

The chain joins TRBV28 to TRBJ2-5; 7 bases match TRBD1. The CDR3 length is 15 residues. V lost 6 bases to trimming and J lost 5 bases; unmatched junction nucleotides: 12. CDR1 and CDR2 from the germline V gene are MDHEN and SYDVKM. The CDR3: CASSTTGTEEETQYF. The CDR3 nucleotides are TGTGCCAGCAGCACTACCGGGACAGAGGAGGAGACCCAGTACTTC.

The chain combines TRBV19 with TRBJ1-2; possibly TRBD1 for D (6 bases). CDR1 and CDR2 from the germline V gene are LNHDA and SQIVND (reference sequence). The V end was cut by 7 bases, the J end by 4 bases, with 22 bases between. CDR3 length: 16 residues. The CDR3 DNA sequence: TGTGCCAGTATGAGGGGAACAGGGAGTATGGGCTATGGCTACACCTTC. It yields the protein CASMRGTGSMGYGYTF.

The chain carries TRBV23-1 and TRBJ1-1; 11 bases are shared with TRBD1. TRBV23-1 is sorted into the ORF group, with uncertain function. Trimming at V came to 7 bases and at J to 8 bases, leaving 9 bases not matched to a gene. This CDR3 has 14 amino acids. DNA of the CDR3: TGCGCCAGCACCACAATAGGACAGGGGGCGGAAGCTTTCTTT. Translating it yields CASTTIGQGAEAFF.

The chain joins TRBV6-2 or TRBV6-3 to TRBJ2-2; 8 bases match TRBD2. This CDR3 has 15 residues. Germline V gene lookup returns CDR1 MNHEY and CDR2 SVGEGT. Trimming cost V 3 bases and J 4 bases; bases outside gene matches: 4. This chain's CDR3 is CASSYVAGGTGELFF. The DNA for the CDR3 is TGTGCCAGCAGTTATGTCGCGGGGGGCACCGGGGAGCTGTTTTTT.

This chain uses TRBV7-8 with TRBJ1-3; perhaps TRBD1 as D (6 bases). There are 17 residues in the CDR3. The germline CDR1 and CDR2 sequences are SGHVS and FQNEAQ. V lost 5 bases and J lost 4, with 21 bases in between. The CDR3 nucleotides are TGTGCCAGCAGCCTAGGATGGGGGGGGCGCCGGGGAAACACCATATATTTT. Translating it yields CASSLGWGGRRGNTIYF. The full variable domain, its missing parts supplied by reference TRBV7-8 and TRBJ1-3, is GAGVSQSPRYKVAKRGQDVALRCDPISGHVSLFWYQQALGQGPEFLTYFQNEAQLDKSGLPSDRFFAERPEGSVSTLKIQRTQQEDSAVYLCASSLGWGGRRGNTIYFGEGSWLTVV.

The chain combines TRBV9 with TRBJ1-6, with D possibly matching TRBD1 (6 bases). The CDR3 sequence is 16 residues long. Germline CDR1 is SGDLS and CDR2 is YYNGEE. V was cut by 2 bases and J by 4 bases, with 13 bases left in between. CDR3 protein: CASSVSGTPYNSPLHF. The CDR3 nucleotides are TGTGCCAGCAGCGTCTCGGGGACACCTTATAATTCACCCCTCCACTTT.

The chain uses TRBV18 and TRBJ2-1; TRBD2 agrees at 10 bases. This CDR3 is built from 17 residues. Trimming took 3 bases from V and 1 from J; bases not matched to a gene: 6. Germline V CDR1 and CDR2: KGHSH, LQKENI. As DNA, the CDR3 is TGTGCCAGCTCACCCGGGACTAGCGCTAAGTCCTACAATGAGCAGTTCTTC. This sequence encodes CASSPGTSAKSYNEQFF.